Listed below are T cell receptor beta chains from one sample, sequenced in a study of blood T cell repertoires in COVID-19. The protocol was immunoSEQ multiplex PCR, while the TCRdb copy is restricted to in-frame clones and leaves out a portion. This sample has 55,000 to 75,000 clones, with around three quarters found just once. Sequenced: peripheral blood. Receptors were obtained from a woman in her 70s with acute or convalescent COVID-19. The CDR3 runs from the conserved cysteine through the conserved F or W. Each record gives: J gene, clone size, D gene, V gene, CDR3 DNA, CDR3 protein. D genes are given only for firm matches. Clone size appears in some rows only: once, few, many, or a class for an expanded clone.

>TRBJ2-2|-|-|TRBV5-1
TGCGCCAGCAGCCTCCGAGGAGGGACCGGGGAGCTGTTTTTT
CASSLRGGTGELFF
>TRBJ1-6|-|-|TRBV3-1/TRBV3-2
TGTGCCAGCAGCGTGCGCGGTTCACCCCTCCACTTT
CASSVRGSPLHF
>TRBJ1-2|-|TRBD1|TRBV7-8
TGTGCCAGCAGCTCCTCGACAGGGGCAAGCTATGGCTACACCTTC
CASSSSTGASYGYTF
>TRBJ1-5|-|-|TRBV9
TGTGCCAGCACCGAGACTGGGAGTCAGCCCCAGCATTTT
CASTETGSQPQHF
>TRBJ2-4|-|TRBD1|TRBV19
TGTGCCAGTAGTATATCCAGGGGGAAGAACATTCAGTACTTC
CASSISRGKNIQYF
>TRBJ2-7|-|TRBD1|TRBV6-6
TGTGCCAGCAGTTACCCCGGCGGGGGACAGGGCGAACAGTACTTC
CASSYPGGGQGEQYF
>TRBJ1-5|-|-|TRBV18
TGTGCCAGCTCTAACCAATCGGGGATACGGCCTACCGGCAATCAGCCCCAGCATTTT
CASSNQSGIRPTGNQPQHF
>TRBJ2-5|many|TRBD1|TRBV5-1
TGCGCCAGCAGCTGGACAGGGGGCGAGGAAGAGACCCAGTACTTC
CASSWTGGEEETQYF
>TRBJ1-2|once|-|TRBV18
TGTGCCAGCTCACCCAGGGAGGGAGGCTACACCTTC
CASSPREGGYTF
>TRBJ1-1|few|-|TRBV19
TGTGCCAGTAGTATAGGCACAGGGACCACTGAAGCTTTCTTT
CASSIGTGTTEAFF
>TRBJ1-1|-|-|TRBV6-2/TRBV6-3
TGTGCCAGCAGTTACCCGCAGGGGACTATGAACACTGAAGCTTTCTTT
CASSYPQGTMNTEAFF
>TRBJ1-1|-|TRBD1|TRBV12-5
TGTGCTAGTGGTTTGGTACAGGGGACCTTCACTGAAGCTTTCTTT
CASGLVQGTFTEAFF
>TRBJ2-6|-|-|TRBV2
TGTGCCAGCAGACCACCTACCTCTGGGGCCAACGTCCTGACTTTC
CASRPPTSGANVLTF
>TRBJ2-2|-|TRBD1|TRBV19
TGTGCCAGTAATCAGGGGGCCGGCGGGGAGCTGTTTTTT
CASNQGAGGELFF
>TRBJ1-1|-|TRBD1|TRBV7-8
TGTGCCAGCAGCCCAAGGAACAGGGGGCTAGACACTGAAGCTTTCTTT
CASSPRNRGLDTEAFF
>TRBJ2-7|-|-|TRBV28
TGTGCCAGCAGTCCACGACTAGAACGGCGATACTTC
CASSPRLERRYF
>TRBJ2-2|-|-|TRBV15
TGTGCCACCTCGCGAGGATCGACCACCGGGGAGCTGTTTTTT
CATSRGSTTGELFF
>TRBJ1-6|-|-|TRBV27
TGTGCCAGCAGTCAGATCACAGGGTACGGGTCACCCCTCCACTTT
CASSQITGYGSPLHF
>TRBJ1-1|-|-|TRBV27
TGTGCCAGCGTAAAGAACACTGAAGCTTTCTTT
CASVKNTEAFF
>TRBJ1-6|once|-|TRBV6-1
TGTGCCAGCAGTGAAATCGGGCAGGGCAGGAATTCACCCCTCCACTTT
CASSEIGQGRNSPLHF
>TRBJ2-3|few|-|TRBV6-5
TGTGCCAGCTCGCCGGGACAAAGGGTGGCAGATACGCAGTATTTT
CASSPGQRVADTQYF
>TRBJ2-7|few|TRBD2|TRBV4-2
TGTGCCAGCAGCCAAGAGGTGCGGGGGAGGGACGAGCAGTACTTC
CASSQEVRGRDEQYF